One and the same sample provided the 16 T cell receptor beta chains below, sequenced in a study of cytotoxic CD8 clonotypes in ibrutinib-treated CLL (dated by TCRdb to about 2021). The time point label, read with the paper, signifies: 12 months on ibrutinib. Libraries were constructed by the immunoSEQ multiplex PCR assay. In TCRdb, the immuneACCESS table is reduced to in-frame sequences with V and J assigned. These tables do not hold every clone; where another copy was compared, an unresolved V gene accounts for under half, and the others remain unexplained. This sample gives about 130,000 clones in total; 79% of them show up just once. 13% of the sample comes from the top ten. Source: PBMCs, taken after 12 months of ibrutinib treatment. All receptors come from a human donor with chronic lymphocytic leukemia.

The chain combines TRBV15 with TRBJ2-2; D is unresolved. CDR3 size: 15 residues. The germline V and J ends were trimmed by 3 bases and 6 bases, with 14 bases remaining between them. Germline V gives CDR1 LNHNV, CDR2 YYDKDF (reference sequence). In DNA form, the CDR3 reads TGTGCCACCAGCAGGCCGGATTTGGCATCCGGGGAGCTGTTTTTT. This sequence encodes CATSRPDLASGELFF.

The gene calls are TRBV10-2 and TRBJ1-2; maybe TRBD1 (6 bases). Germline CDR1 is WSHSY and CDR2 is SAAADI. Between the trimmed V and J ends, which lost 2 bases and 4 bases, there was a span of 14 bases. The CDR3 sequence is 15 residues long. The CDR3 spells CASSEVDSRAYGYTF. CDR3 nucleotide sequence: TGCGCCAGCAGTGAGGTGGACAGCCGCGCCTATGGCTACACCTTC.

This chain joins TRBV30 and TRBJ2-7; 9 bases map to TRBD2. The length of the CDR3 is 13 residues. J gave up 2 bases and V 7 bases, and 6 bases lay outside the gene matches. Germline loops: CDR1 GTSNPN, CDR2 SVGIG (reference sequence). Here the CDR3 DNA reads TGTGCCTTGACTAGCGGAACTCCCTACGAGCAGTACTTC. Translation: CALTSGTPYEQYF.

This clone appeared a few times. The V gene is TRBV7-9, the J gene TRBJ2-7, with TRBD1 matching 8 bases. The CDR3 totals 17 residues. CDR1 is SEHNR, CDR2 FQNEAQ, per germline (reference sequence). V lost 4 bases and J lost 6; bases outside the gene matches: 17. The CDR3 coding sequence is TGTGCCAGCAGCTCCCCCTTTAAAGGGCAGGGGGCCTTCGAGCAGTACTTC. It translates to CASSSPFKGQGAFEQYF.

The CDR3 reads CASSLAGETQYF. CDR3 in DNA: TGTGCCAGCAGCTTGGCCGGGGAGACCCAGTACTTC. V is TRBV5-6 and J is TRBJ2-5; D remains unclear. The CDR3 is made up of 12 amino acids. Trimming pared 0 bases from V and 5 bases from J, leaving 5 bases between. Germline-derived CDR1 and CDR2 are SGHDT and YYEEEE.

The table lists this clone with a few counts. This chain joins TRBV5-4 and TRBJ1-1; D ambiguous. CDR1 and CDR2 from the germline V gene are SGHNT and YYREEE (reference sequence). The CDR3 has 15 residues. With 0 bases removed from V and 1 base from J, the gap between germline ends came to 10 bases. Written as DNA, the CDR3 is TGTGCCAGCAGCTTGGTGTCCCGCGGGAACACTGAAGCTTTCTTT. Translated: CASSLVSRGNTEAFF.

This clone was seen more than once but under ten times. This sequence joins TRBV6-5 and TRBJ1-5; 7 bases match TRBD1. CDR3 length: 15 residues. With V trimmed by 6 bases and J by 1 base, 6 bases remained unmatched. Germline V CDR1 and CDR2: MNHEY, SVGAGI. The CDR3 bases are TGTGCCAGCAGACTGACAGGGACGAGCAATCAGCCCCAGCATTTT. Amino acids: CASRLTGTSNQPQHF.

The chain carries TRBV27 and TRBJ2-2; no definite D call. There are 14 residues in the CDR3. CDR1 and CDR2 (germline): MNHEY, SMNVEV (reference sequence). V lost 5 bases, J lost 6 bases, and 13 bases lay in between. CDR3 loop: CASSRVAVAGELFF. The CDR3 DNA is TGTGCCAGCAGTAGAGTGGCCGTCGCCGGGGAGCTGTTTTTT.

J is TRBJ1-1 and V is TRBV6-1, with D maybe TRBD1 (6 bases). Trimming took 5 bases from V and 0 from J, leaving 10 bases between them. The germline V gene has CDR1 MNHNS and CDR2 SASEGT. This CDR3 spans 14 amino acids. As DNA, the CDR3 is TGTGCCAGCAGTCTCGACAGGCTGAACACTGAAGCTTTCTTT. Translation: CASSLDRLNTEAFF.

The chain carries TRBV18 and TRBJ1-4; D gene uncertain. The CDR3 is 15 amino acids. With 0 bases removed from V and 4 bases from J, the gap between germline ends came to 9 bases. Germline V gene lookup returns CDR1 KGHSH and CDR2 LQKENI. CDR3 amino acids: CASSPPPGSNEKLFF. CDR3 nucleotides: TGTGCCAGCTCACCACCGCCGGGAAGTAATGAAAAACTGTTTTTT.

CDR3 coding DNA: TGCGCCAGCAGCTTGGCCGGATCGGGAGATACAGATACGCAGTATTTT. As protein: CASSLAGSGDTDTQYF. The chain joins TRBV5-1 to TRBJ2-3; D is possibly TRBD2 (6 bases). The V and J ends lost 0 bases and 3 bases respectively, with 14 bases between them. The CDR3 is 16 amino acids. From germline, CDR1 is SGHRS and CDR2 YFSETQ.

V usage is TRBV6-5 and J usage is TRBJ2-7, with no clear D. CDR1 and CDR2 from the germline V gene are MNHEY and SVGAGI. The V and J ends lost 0 bases and 3 bases respectively, with 12 bases between them. The CDR3 consists of 15 residues. CDR3 region: CASSYSTVRNYEQYF. In DNA form, the CDR3 reads TGTGCCAGCAGTTACTCGACGGTCAGAAACTACGAGCAGTACTTC.

This chain connects TRBV12-1 to TRBJ2-2; TRBD2 reflects the table's D call only, with no check against the DNA. TRBV12-1 is flagged as a pseudogene. The CDR3 runs 14 residues. The CDR3 sequence is CASSFVAPTGELFF. As DNA, the CDR3 is TGTGCCAGCAGCTTTGTAGCTCCGACCGGGGAGCTGTTTTTT.

The chain is built from TRBV2 and TRBJ1-5; 11 nucleotides align to TRBD1. Trimming cost V 7 bases and J 5 bases; bases outside gene matches: 7. The CDR3 has 15 amino acids. The germline CDR1 and CDR2 sequences are SNHLY and FYNNEI. CDR3 region: CASNRDRGTYQPQHF. DNA of the CDR3: TGTGCCAGCAACCGGGACAGGGGGACGTATCAGCCCCAGCATTTT. The whole variable domain, filled in from reference TRBV2 and TRBJ1-5, reads EPEVTQTPSHQVTQMGQEVILRCVPISNHLYFYWYRQILGQKVEFLVSFYNNEISEKSEIFDDQFSVERPDGSNFTLKIRSTKLEDSAMYFCASNRDRGTYQPQHFGDGTRLSIL.

V usage is TRBV9 and J usage is TRBJ2-1; 11 bases agree with TRBD2. V dropped 0 bases and J dropped 4; count of bases not matched to a gene: 12. Germline V gene sequence: CDR1 SGDLS, CDR2 YYNGEE. This CDR3 contains 19 residues. The DNA for the CDR3 is TGTGCCAGCAGCGTAGGTATGGCTAGCGGGAGGCTACTATACAATGAGCAGTTCTTC. Protein product: CASSVGMASGRLLYNEQFF.

This chain's CDR3 is CASSLGRGRLTQYF. The CDR3 DNA reads as TGTGCCAGCAGTTTAGGCAGGGGGCGACTGACCCAGTACTTC. The chain has TRBV27 and TRBJ2-5; 8 bases are shared with TRBD1. Germline CDR1 and CDR2: MNHEY and SMNVEV (reference sequence). Germline trimming cut 2 bases from V and 7 bases from J; bases unmatched to any gene: 6. The CDR3 runs 14 residues.